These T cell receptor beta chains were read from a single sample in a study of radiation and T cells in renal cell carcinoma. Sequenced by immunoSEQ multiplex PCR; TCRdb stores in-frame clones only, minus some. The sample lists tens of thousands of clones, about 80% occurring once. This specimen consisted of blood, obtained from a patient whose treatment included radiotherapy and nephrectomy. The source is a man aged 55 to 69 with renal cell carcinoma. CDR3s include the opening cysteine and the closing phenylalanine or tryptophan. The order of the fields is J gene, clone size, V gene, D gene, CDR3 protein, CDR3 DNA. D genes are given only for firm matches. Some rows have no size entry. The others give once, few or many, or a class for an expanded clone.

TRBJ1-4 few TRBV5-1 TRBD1 CASGSGTGEEKLFF TGCGCCAGCGGCTCCGGGACAGGGGAGGAAAAACTGTTTTTT
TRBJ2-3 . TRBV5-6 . CASSPGTTDTQYF TGTGCCAGCAGCCCAGGGACCACAGATACGCAGTATTTT
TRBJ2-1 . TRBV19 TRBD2 CASRGLVAYEQFF TGTGCCAGTAGGGGACTAGTCGCCTATGAGCAGTTCTTC
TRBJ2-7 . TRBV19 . CASSIGISYEQYF TGTGCCAGTAGTATCGGGATCTCCTACGAGCAGTACTTC
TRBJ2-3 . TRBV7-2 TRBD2 CASSPLGLASTDTQYF TGTGCCAGCAGCCCACTCGGACTAGCGAGCACAGATACGCAGTATTTT
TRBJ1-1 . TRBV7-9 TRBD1 CASSLGQGSTEAFF TGTGCCAGCAGCTTAGGACAGGGGTCCACTGAAGCTTTCTTT
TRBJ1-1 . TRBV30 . CAWTQTRGERRTEAFF TGTGCCTGGACCCAAACTCGTGGGGAAAGAAGGACTGAAGCTTTCTTT
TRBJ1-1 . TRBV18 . CASSPPIPGTEAFF TGTGCCAGCTCACCACCAATACCCGGTACTGAAGCTTTCTTT
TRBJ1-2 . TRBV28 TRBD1 CASSLGTGDYGYTF TGTGCCAGCAGTTTAGGGACAGGGGACTATGGCTACACCTTC
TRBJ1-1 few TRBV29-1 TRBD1 CSADRANTEAFF TGCAGCGCCGACAGGGCGAACACTGAAGCTTTCTTT
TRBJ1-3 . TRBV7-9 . CASSSTGSGNTIYF TGTGCCAGCAGCTCTACAGGTTCTGGAAACACCATATATTTT
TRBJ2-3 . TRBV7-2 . CASSSSGGNTQYF TGTGCCAGCAGCTCATCGGGCGGGAATACGCAGTATTTT
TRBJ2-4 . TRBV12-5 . CASGLDPSRDIQYF TGTGCTAGTGGTTTGGATCCTAGCCGGGACATTCAGTACTTC
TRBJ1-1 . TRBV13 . CASSSHREEAFF TGTGCCAGCAGCTCGCACAGGGAAGAAGCTTTCTTT
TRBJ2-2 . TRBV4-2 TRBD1 CASSLGLTGTTGELFF TGTGCCAGCAGCCTTGGATTGACAGGGACAACCGGGGAGCTGTTTTTT
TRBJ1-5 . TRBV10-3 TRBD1 CAISDEVGQVSNQPQHF TGTGCCATCAGTGATGAAGTGGGACAGGTTAGCAATCAGCCCCAGCATTTT
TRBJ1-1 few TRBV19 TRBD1 CASSTSGGTGVDTEAFF TGTGCCAGTAGTACTTCAGGAGGGACAGGGGTTGACACTGAAGCTTTCTTT
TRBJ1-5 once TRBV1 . CTSSQDRQPQHF TGCACCAGCAGCCAAGACCGTCAGCCCCAGCATTTT
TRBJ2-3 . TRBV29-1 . CSVEISRVDTQYF TGCAGCGTTGAAATTAGCCGGGTAGATACGCAGTATTTT
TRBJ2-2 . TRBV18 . CASSQDFGDTGELFF TGTGCCAGCTCTCAGGACTTCGGGGACACCGGGGAGCTGTTTTTT
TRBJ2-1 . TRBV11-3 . CASSVRSSFGNEQFF TGTGCCAGCAGCGTTCGTAGCTCTTTCGGGAATGAGCAGTTCTTC
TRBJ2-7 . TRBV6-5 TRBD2 CASSYSLSSGAHEQYF TGTGCCAGCAGTTACAGTCTCTCTAGCGGGGCCCACGAGCAGTACTTC
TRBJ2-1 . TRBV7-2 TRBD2 CASSPPGLAGVKEQFF TGTGCCAGCAGCCCCCCAGGACTAGCGGGAGTAAAAGAGCAGTTCTTC
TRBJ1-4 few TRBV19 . CASSFGGTNEKLFF TGTGCCAGTAGTTTTGGAGGAACTAATGAAAAACTGTTTTTT
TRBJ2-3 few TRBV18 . CASSPLGGPDTQYF TGTGCCAGCTCACCCCTCGGGGGGCCAGATACGCAGTATTTT
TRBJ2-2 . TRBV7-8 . CASSEQMGSEVNTGELFF TGTGCCAGCAGCGAGCAGATGGGGTCGGAGGTGAACACCGGGGAGCTGTTTTTT
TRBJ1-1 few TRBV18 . CASSPQTDTEAFF TGTGCCAGCTCACCACAGACAGACACTGAAGCTTTCTTT
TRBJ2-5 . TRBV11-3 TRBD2 CASKAGAGETQYF TGTGCCAGCAAGGCGGGAGCTGGTGAGACCCAGTACTTC
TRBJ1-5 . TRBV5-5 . CASSLRDTNQPQHF TGTGCCAGCAGCTTGAGGGACACAAATCAGCCCCAGCATTTT
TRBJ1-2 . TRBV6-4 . CASSKEVQGGGYTF TGTGCCAGCAGCAAAGAGGTCCAGGGAGGTGGCTACACCTTC
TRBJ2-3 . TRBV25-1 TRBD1 CASSVGGQGSDTQYF TGTGCCAGCAGCGTAGGGGGACAGGGATCAGATACGCAGTATTTT
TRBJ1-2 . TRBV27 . CASSLLSQGGYGYTF TGTGCCAGCAGTTTATTAAGTCAGGGAGGGTATGGCTACACCTTC
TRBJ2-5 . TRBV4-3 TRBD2 CASSQERGKGQETQYF TGCGCCAGCAGCCAAGAGCGGGGGAAGGGGCAGGAGACCCAGTACTTC
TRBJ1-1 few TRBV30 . CAWTRDFNTEAFF TGTGCCTGGACCCGGGACTTTAACACTGAAGCTTTCTTT
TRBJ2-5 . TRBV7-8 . CASSLGDVLTQYF TGTGCCAGCAGCTTAGGCGATGTCTTGACCCAGTACTTC
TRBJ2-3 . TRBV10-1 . CASRRGSDTQYF TGCGCCAGCAGACGGGGGTCGGATACGCAGTATTTT
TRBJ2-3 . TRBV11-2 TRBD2 CASSRTWRLAGGSTDTQYF TGTGCCAGCAGCCGGACATGGAGACTAGCGGGGGGGAGCACAGATACGCAGTATTTT
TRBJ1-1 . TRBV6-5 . CASTNGGQLEAFF TGTGCCAGCACGAATGGGGGGCAACTAGAAGCTTTCTTT
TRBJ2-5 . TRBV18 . CASSLPVNQETQYF TGTGCCAGCTCACTACCCGTCAACCAAGAGACCCAGTACTTC
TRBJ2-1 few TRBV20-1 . CSAKGGWEQFF TGCAGTGCTAAGGGGGGCTGGGAGCAGTTCTTC
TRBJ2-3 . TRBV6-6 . CASSPRQGGTDTQYF TGTGCCAGCAGCCCCAGACAGGGAGGGACAGATACGCAGTATTTT
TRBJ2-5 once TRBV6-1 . CASSEKPGGGSETQYF TGTGCCAGCAGTGAAAAGCCAGGGGGGGGTTCGGAGACCCAGTACTTC
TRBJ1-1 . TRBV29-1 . CSVGSNPAMNTEAFF TGCAGCGTTGGGTCCAATCCAGCCATGAACACTGAAGCTTTCTTT
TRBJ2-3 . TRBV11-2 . CASSLGSDTDTQYF TGTGCCAGCAGCTTGGGGTCGGACACAGATACGCAGTATTTT
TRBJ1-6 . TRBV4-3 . CASSQDPPLVSSSPLHF TGCGCCAGCAGCCAAGATCCCCCCCTGGTGAGTTCTTCACCCCTCCACTTT
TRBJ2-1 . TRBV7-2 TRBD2 CASSLGLAGNEQFF TGTGCCAGCAGCTTAGGACTAGCGGGAAATGAGCAGTTCTTC
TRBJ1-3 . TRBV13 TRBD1 CASSLMQGAGNTIYF TGTGCCAGCAGCTTAATGCAGGGGGCTGGAAACACCATATATTTT
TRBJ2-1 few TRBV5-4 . CASSLDRVGSNNEQFF TGTGCCAGCAGCTTGGACAGGGTTGGGTCGAACAATGAGCAGTTCTTC
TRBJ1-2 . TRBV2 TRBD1 CASSEDREDGYTF TGTGCCAGCAGTGAGGACAGGGAAGATGGCTACACCTTC
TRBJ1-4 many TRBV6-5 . CASSYSGRGDEKLFF TGTGCCAGCAGTTACTCGGGCAGGGGTGATGAAAAACTGTTTTTT
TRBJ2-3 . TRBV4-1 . CASSLAGSSSTDTQYF TGCGCCAGCAGCTTGGCGGGCTCATCTAGCACAGATACGCAGTATTTT
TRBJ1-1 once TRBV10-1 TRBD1 CASSPDRYEAFF TGCGCCAGCAGCCCGGACAGGTACGAAGCTTTCTTT
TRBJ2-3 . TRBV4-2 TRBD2 CASSQASGTSGANTQYF TGTGCCAGCAGCCAAGCTTCGGGGACTAGCGGGGCTAATACGCAGTATTTT
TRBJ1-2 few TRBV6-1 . CASSEVFDGRWGYTF TGTGCCAGCAGTGAAGTTTTCGACGGCCGCTGGGGCTACACCTTC
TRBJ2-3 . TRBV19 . CASSIGGHTQYF TGTGCCAGTAGTATTGGTGGTCATACGCAGTATTTT
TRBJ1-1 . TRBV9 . CASSPRARARMMNTEAFF TGTGCCAGCAGCCCTAGGGCCAGAGCGCGAATGATGAACACTGAAGCTTTCTTT
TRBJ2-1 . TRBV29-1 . CSATVKPSYNEQFF TGCAGCGCCACCGTTAAACCATCCTACAATGAGCAGTTCTTC
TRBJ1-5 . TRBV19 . CARPQVSWDQPQHF TGTGCCAGGCCACAGGTCTCCTGGGATCAGCCCCAGCATTTT
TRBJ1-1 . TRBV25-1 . CASHQTGFGTEAFF TGTGCCAGCCATCAGACGGGGTTCGGCACTGAAGCTTTCTTT